The next 5 T cell receptor beta chains were all read from a single sample in a study of cytomegalovirus exposure and HLA in healthy donors. Only in-frame clones appear in the TCRdb table, and some are missing; sequencing was by immunoSEQ multiplex PCR. The data show 300,000 or so clones, 70% to 90% seen once. The sample comprised PBMCs. These receptor sequences come from a man between 25 and 39 years old in good health and CMV-seronegative.

The gene calls are TRBV27 and TRBJ2-7; TRBD2 aligns across 7 bases. Germline V gene sequence: CDR1 MNHEY, CDR2 SMNVEV (reference sequence). This CDR3 has 14 amino acids. J lost 5 bases, V lost 3 bases, and 7 bases had no gene match. CDR3 coding DNA: TGTGCCAGCAGTTTGCGGGGAGGGATGAACGAGCAGTACTTC. Translation gives CASSLRGGMNEQYF.

This clone was seen only a few times. Other DNA sequences in this sample translate to the same CDR3. The chain is built from TRBV19 and TRBJ1-2; no firm D call. Trimming took off 3 bases at V and 5 bases at J, with 7 bases between the two ends. The germline V gene encodes CDR1 LNHDA and CDR2 SQIVND (reference sequence). The CDR3 runs 12 residues. The CDR3 coding sequence is TGTGCCAGTAGTATTGCCGGGTATGGCTACACCTTC. The encoded protein is CASSIAGYGYTF.

The chain carries TRBV7-8 and TRBJ2-5; perhaps TRBD2 as D (5 bases). Germline values: CDR1 SGHVS, CDR2 FQNEAQ. V was clipped by 1 base and J by 9 bases, with 15 bases between them. CDR3 length equals 14 residues. The CDR3 coding sequence is TGTGCCAGCAGCTTAGTCAGTTGGACCGGGGCCCAGTACTTC. Residues: CASSLVSWTGAQYF.

The chain carries TRBV27 and TRBJ1-2, with 8 bases lining up with TRBD1. V was clipped by 8 bases and J by 8 bases; unmatched bases: 7. The CDR3 consists of 12 residues. In germline, CDR1 is MNHEY, CDR2 SMNVEV (reference sequence). In DNA, the CDR3 is TGTGCCAGCCGCGACAGGGGAGGGGGCTACACCTTC. It specifies CASRDRGGGYTF.

This chain connects TRBV6-4 to TRBJ1-2; a weak D match, TRBD1 (6 bases). Germline V gene lookup returns CDR1 MRHNA and CDR2 SNTAGT. The CDR3 length is 15 residues. The V gene lost 5 bases and the J gene lost 4 bases, with 17 bases spanning the gap. CDR3 nucleotide sequence: TGTGCCAGCAGTTCCCGGGGAGGGGGTAGCTATGGCTACACCTTC. Protein product: CASSSRGGGSYGYTF.